A single sample gave rise to the 28 T cell receptor beta chains below, sequenced in a study of OX40 agonist ivuxolimab in advanced cancers. Data came from immunoSEQ multiplex PCR; TCRdb stores just in-frame clones and leaves some out. Among 55,000 to 65,000 clones listed, 77% were seen once. The source was CD4+ or CD8+ T cells sorted from blood, collected in a trial of the OX40 agonist ivuxolimab. Every receptor here comes from an adult with an advanced solid tumor such as melanoma, head and neck, liver or kidney cancer.

The J gene is TRBJ1-1, the V gene TRBV10-3, with TRBD1 matching over 8 bases. V gave up 7 bases and J gave up 3 bases; unmatched junction bases: 10. This CDR3 spans 15 amino acids. CDR1 and CDR2 (germline): ENHRY, SYGVKD. DNA of the CDR3: TGTGCCATCAAAAAGACAGGGGCTGGGGACACTGAAGCTTTCTTT. Its protein product is CAIKKTGAGDTEAFF.

V gene TRBV5-6 combines with J gene TRBJ1-1, with unresolved D. The CDR3 runs to 18 residues. V was shortened by 2 bases and J by 0 bases, with 20 bases between the two germline ends. The germline V gene encodes CDR1 SGHDT and CDR2 YYEEEE. CDR3 DNA: TGTGCCAGCAGCTTCTCCTACATCCGGGGTCTTATGAACACTGAAGCTTTCTTT. Its translation: CASSFSYIRGLMNTEAFF.

This rearrangement joins TRBV11-2 to TRBJ2-3; D might be TRBD1 (5 bases). CDR3 size: 16 residues. From germline, CDR1 is SGHAT and CDR2 FQNNGV. The V gene lost 4 bases and the J gene lost 2 bases, with 16 bases spanning the gap. The CDR3 is CASSYSQVTFTDTQYF. The CDR3 region has the DNA TGTGCCAGCAGCTATTCACAGGTGACTTTCACAGATACGCAGTATTTT.

The chain couples TRBV30 to TRBJ2-4, with 15 bases aligning to TRBD2. This CDR3 comprises 18 residues. Germline CDR1 and CDR2: GTSNPN and SVGIG (reference sequence). With 5 bases clipped from V and 0 bases from J, the junction kept 8 bases outside the gene matches. CDR3 bases: TGTGCCTGGGGGGGACTAGCGGGAGGAAATCTAGCCAAAAACATTCAGTACTTC. Residues: CAWGGLAGGNLAKNIQYF.

The chain recombines TRBV7-8 with TRBJ2-7, with 8 bases aligning to TRBD1. The CDR3 has 14 residues. The germline CDR1 and CDR2 sequences are SGHVS and FQNEAQ. V lost 5 bases, J lost 2 bases, and 5 bases stayed unmatched. The CDR3: CASSETGVTYEQYF. CDR3 DNA sequence: TGTGCCAGCAGCGAGACAGGGGTAACCTACGAGCAGTACTTC.

V usage is TRBV7-6 and J usage is TRBJ2-2; D is unclear. CDR1 SGHVS and CDR2 FNYEAQ come from the germline V gene. V dropped 4 bases and J dropped 5 bases, with 8 bases sitting between them. The CDR3 runs to 13 residues. The CDR3 coding sequence is TGTGCCAGCAGCTCGCTGTCAACCGGGGAGCTGTTTTTT. It translates to CASSSLSTGELFF.

V is TRBV4-2 and J is TRBJ2-7; D remains unclear. Germline CDR1 and CDR2: LGHNA and YNFKEQ. V was trimmed by 4 bases and J by 1 base, leaving 11 bases between them. This CDR3 is built from 14 residues. CDR3 DNA: TGTGCCAGCAGCCCTAAGACGGGTTCCTACGAGCAGTACTTC. This gives the protein CASSPKTGSYEQYF.

The chain links TRBV5-4 to TRBJ2-3; TRBD2 matches at 10 bases. The CDR3 spans 17 residues. In germline, CDR1 is SGHNT, CDR2 YYREEE (reference sequence). Unmatched junction bases numbered 7, after V lost 0 bases and J lost 3 bases. Written as DNA, the CDR3 is TGTGCCAGCAGCTTGGGAGCTTTAGCGGGGGGAACAGATACGCAGTATTTT. It codes for CASSLGALAGGTDTQYF.

The chain has TRBV28 and TRBJ2-3, with TRBD2 identical over 13 bases. With V trimmed by 3 bases and J by 1 base, 4 bases remained unmatched. The CDR3 contains 17 residues. Germline V lookup: CDR1 MDHEN, CDR2 SYDVKM. The CDR3 nucleotides are TGTGCCAGCAGTTTTGGCGGACTAGCGGGAGGCACAGATACGCAGTATTTT. Residues: CASSFGGLAGGTDTQYF.

This chain links TRBV10-3 with TRBJ2-5; 7 bases align to TRBD1. The CDR3 length is 15 residues. From germline, CDR1 is ENHRY and CDR2 SYGVKD. The J segment lost 5 bases and the V segment lost 4 bases, leaving 10 bases of the junction unmatched. The CDR3: CAISVSQGLGETQYF. Here the CDR3 DNA reads TGTGCCATCAGTGTTTCACAGGGGTTAGGGGAGACCCAGTACTTC.

The sample holds a few counts of this clone. The genes are TRBV27 and TRBJ1-5; 8 positions match TRBD1. The CDR3 consists of 15 residues. Trimming at V came to 5 bases and at J to 3 bases, leaving 6 bases not matched to a gene. CDR1 MNHEY and CDR2 SMNVEV come from the germline V gene (reference sequence). The CDR3 DNA reads as TGTGCCAGCAGTCCTGGACAGGGAGTCAATCAGCCCCAGCATTTT. It translates to CASSPGQGVNQPQHF.

The chain recombines TRBV5-1 with TRBJ2-7; D is possibly TRBD1 or TRBD2 (5 bases each). The CDR3 runs 15 residues. V shed 4 bases and J shed 6 bases, with 20 bases lying between them. The germline gives CDR1 SGHRS, CDR2 YFSETQ. The CDR3: CASSLQGPQSSEQYF. CDR3 DNA: TGCGCCAGCAGCCTCCAGGGACCCCAGTCTAGCGAGCAGTACTTC.

V usage is TRBV5-1 and J usage is TRBJ1-3; D is perhaps TRBD1 (6 bases). The CDR3 runs to 16 residues. The germline V and J ends were trimmed by 0 bases and 4 bases, with 14 bases remaining between them. Germline CDR1 SGHRS, CDR2 YFSETQ. The CDR3 region has the DNA TGCGCCAGCAGCTTGGTTAGTCGGACAGCAGGAAACACCATATATTTT. Encoded protein: CASSLVSRTAGNTIYF.

V is TRBV11-2 and J is TRBJ2-7, with unresolved D. The CDR3 sequence is 14 residues long. The V gene's germline CDR1 is SGHAT and CDR2 FQNNGV. The germline V and J ends were trimmed by 1 base and 3 bases, with 10 bases remaining between them. Here the CDR3 reads CASSLGVLNYEQYF. CDR3 DNA: TGTGCCAGCAGCTTAGGGGTACTCAACTACGAGCAGTACTTC. The full variable domain, with the rest looked up from reference TRBV11-2 and TRBJ2-7, is EAGVAQSPRYKIIEKRQSVAFWCNPISGHATLYWYQQILGQGPKLLIQFQNNGVVDDSQLPKDRFSAERLKGVDSTLKIQPAKLEDSAVYLCASSLGVLNYEQYFGPGTRLTVT.

The rearrangement joins TRBV11-2 to TRBJ2-2; tentatively, D is TRBD1 (5 bases). The CDR3 contains 12 residues. Germline values: CDR1 SGHAT, CDR2 FQNNGV. The V end was cut by 3 bases, the J end by 11 bases, with 10 bases between. CDR3 residues: CASSFYRRELFF. DNA for the CDR3: TGTGCCAGCAGCTTTTACAGGCGCGAGCTGTTTTTT.

In its sample, this clone was seen a few times. The chain has TRBV6-6 and TRBJ2-5; no clear D. The V end lost 0 bases, the J end lost 5 bases, and 10 bases lay between the germline ends. CDR3 length equals 14 residues. Germline CDR1 MNHNY, CDR2 SVGAGI (reference sequence). In DNA form, the CDR3 reads TGTGCCAGCAGTTACTCGATAACGGGCGAGACCCAGTACTTC. It translates to CASSYSITGETQYF.

The chain links TRBV6-4 to TRBJ2-1; 14 nucleotides line up with TRBD2. This CDR3 contains 16 residues. Per the germline V gene, CDR1 is MRHNA and CDR2 is SNTAGT. V was pared by 6 bases and J by 0 bases, with 1 base of the junction left unmatched. The CDR3: CASSGTSGGSYNEQFF. CDR3 in DNA: TGTGCCAGCAGCGGGACTAGCGGGGGCTCCTACAATGAGCAGTTCTTC.

The rearrangement uses TRBV18 and TRBJ1-4; TRBD1 matches 8 bases. The J segment lost 5 bases and the V segment lost 3 bases, leaving 2 bases of the junction unmatched. This CDR3 is 14 amino acids long. Germline loops: CDR1 KGHSH, CDR2 LQKENI. This CDR3 reads CASSPTGANEKLFF. CDR3 DNA: TGTGCCAGCTCACCGACAGGGGCGAATGAAAAACTGTTTTTT.

As regards this clone: Other DNA sequences in this sample translate to the same CDR3. The gene calls are TRBV7-2 and TRBJ1-1; 7 nucleotides agree with TRBD1. Per germline, CDR1 SGHTA and CDR2 FQGNSA. The CDR3 is 13 amino acids. J lost 11 bases, V lost 5 bases, and 11 bases had no gene match. CDR3 DNA sequence: TGTGCCAGCAGCCGACAGACAGGGTTGTTGGCTTTCTTT. This codes for CASSRQTGLLAFF.

The rearrangement links TRBV5-1 to TRBJ2-1; 11 bases map to TRBD2. CDR3 length equals 20 residues. Germline CDR1 and CDR2: SGHRS and YFSETQ. Germline trimming cut 0 bases from V and 0 bases from J; bases unmatched to any gene: 11. The CDR3 loop reads CASSLAGRTSGSSSYNEQFF. For the CDR3, the DNA is TGCGCCAGCAGCTTGGCCGGGAGGACTAGCGGGTCGAGCTCCTACAATGAGCAGTTCTTC. The entire variable domain, with the rest obtained from reference TRBV5-1 and TRBJ2-1, is as follows: KAGVTQTPRYLIKTRGQQVTLSCSPISGHRSVSWYQQTPGQGLQFLFEYFSETQRNKGNFPGRFSGRQFSNSRSEMNVSTLELGDSALYLCASSLAGRTSGSSSYNEQFFGPGTRLTVL.

This sequence joins TRBV28 and TRBJ1-2, with D hard to call. CDR3 length: 13 amino acids. Looked up from germline, CDR1 is MDHEN and CDR2 is SYDVKM. V was pared by 8 bases and J by 3 bases, with 13 bases between. The DNA for the CDR3 is TGTGCCAGCTCAGGTTCCAATGACTATGGCTACACCTTC. It codes for CASSGSNDYGYTF.

The V gene is TRBV18, the J gene TRBJ2-1, with D perhaps matching TRBD1 (6 bases). V lost 3 bases to trimming and J lost 3 bases, with 12 bases between them. CDR3 length: 15 amino acids. In germline, CDR1 is KGHSH, CDR2 LQKENI. Here the CDR3 DNA reads TGTGCCAGCTCACCCTCGAAACAGGGCTACAATGAGCAGTTCTTC. Protein sequence: CASSPSKQGYNEQFF.

V is TRBV7-8 and J is TRBJ2-2; no firm D call. Deletions cut 1 base from V and 5 bases from J, with 8 bases between. CDR1 and CDR2 from the germline V gene are SGHVS and FQNEAQ. The CDR3 covers 14 residues. CDR3 nucleotide sequence: TGTGCCAGCAGCTTAGTGTCCGGGACCGGGGAGCTGTTTTTT. Translating it yields CASSLVSGTGELFF.

The chain links TRBV2 to TRBJ1-5, with 7 bases lining up with TRBD1. The CDR3 has 15 amino acids. Germline V gene sequence: CDR1 SNHLY, CDR2 FYNNEI. Trimming at V came to 3 bases and at J to 0 bases, leaving 2 bases not matched to a gene. CDR3 loop: CASSETGYSNQPQHF. In DNA, the CDR3 is TGTGCCAGCAGTGAGACAGGGTATAGCAATCAGCCCCAGCATTTT.

This chain uses TRBV7-8 with TRBJ2-5, with TRBD1 identical over 7 bases. The germline V gene has CDR1 SGHVS and CDR2 FQNEAQ. V lost 3 bases, J lost 2 bases, and 3 bases stayed unmatched. This CDR3 is 14 amino acids long. The CDR3 region has the DNA TGTGCCAGCAGCTTCCGGACAGGACAAGAGACCCAGTACTTC. It specifies CASSFRTGQETQYF.

J is TRBJ1-3 and V is TRBV4-1; 9 bases match TRBD1. The CDR3 is 17 amino acids. Trimming at V came to 1 base and at J to 4 bases, leaving 8 bases not matched to a gene. Germline CDR1 MGHRA, CDR2 YSYEKL. CDR3 nucleotides: TGCGCCAGCAGCCAAGTCAGAGGACAGGGGTCGGGAAACACCATATATTTT. This encodes CASSQVRGQGSGNTIYF.

This chain connects TRBV19 to TRBJ2-4, with 14 bases aligning to TRBD2. In germline, CDR1 is LNHDA, CDR2 SQIVND (reference sequence). The ends lost 5 bases at V and 0 bases at J; junction bases unmatched: 9. The CDR3 sequence is 19 residues long. This CDR3 reads CASSFVTSGRELAKNIQYF. DNA of the CDR3: TGTGCCAGTAGTTTCGTGACTAGCGGGAGGGAACTAGCCAAAAACATTCAGTACTTC.

The V gene is TRBV29-1, the J gene TRBJ2-7; the D gene is possibly TRBD2 (5 bases). Germline V lookup: CDR1 SQVTM, CDR2 ANQGSEA. V shed 4 bases and J shed 7 bases, with 11 bases lying between them. This CDR3 contains 11 residues. The CDR3 DNA follows: TGCAGCGTTGCCCGTTCGGGGGAGCAGTACTTC. This gives the protein CSVARSGEQYF.